This TCR beta chain is from a study of tumor and adjacent non-tumor tissue in lung cancer. The overall study: Around 4.4 million productive TCRbeta reads were obtained per sample on average.

Details on this clonotype: No antigen is known for it. At one end, the junction sequence differs from germline, possibly due to a read error.

The library came from three nested PCR rounds adapted from ARM-PCR protocols. TCRdb called the multiplex PCR reads again in MiXCR, with one record for every CDR3 protein. The table includes 100,000 to 150,000 distinct CDR3 sequences, approximately 71% detected once. Findings and limits, study-wide: Top 100 clones took a larger repertoire share in normal lung. Significantly higher TCR diversity was found in tumor than normal lung.

The template was RNA from unsorted bulk tissue. Between August and November 2014, newly diagnosed, chemotherapy-naive lung cancer patients underwent thoracic surgery in China. Per germline, CDR1 KGHSH and CDR2 LQKENI. This CDR3 spans 15 amino acids. The sequenced sample consisted of lung tumor tissue. The sequence was obtained from a man aged 30 to 45 with non-small cell lung cancer. The gene calls are TRBV18 and TRBJ1-1; 7 bases agree with TRBD1. CDR3 nucleotides: TGTGCCAGTTCACCGCGGGACAGTCGAAACACTGAAGCTTTCTTT. Its protein is CASSPRDSRNTEAFF.